This section outlines one T cell receptor (beta chain) sequence together with its context. Its antigen is not identified. V lost 0 bases, J lost 8 bases, and 8 bases lay in between. Germline CDR1 reads SGHRS; CDR2 reads YFSETQ. This CDR3 is built from 12 residues. Extracted from the samples, RNA was reverse transcribed into cDNA to serve as the sequencing template. Clones were read by immunoSEQ multiplex PCR, and TCRdb kept only the in-frame ones, dropping some. The sample has under 250,000 clones, 56% seen once; the top ten hold around 5%. These data belong to a study of CD8+ T cells in alopecia areata. Points from the study as a whole: In patients, TCRs were shared less clearly than in mice, and HLA may possibly be involved. Sequence data from scalp samples additionally include resident alphabeta T cells of normal skin.

Investigators sorted PBMCs to obtain both CD4+ and CD8+ T cells. The receptor comes from a human donor in good health. Sequencing was carried out using CD8+ T cells sorted from blood. This chain links TRBV5-1 with TRBJ1-2, with D unclear. The CDR3, as DNA: TGCGCCAGCAGCTTGGTTCAGGACGGCTACACCTTC. Its protein product is CASSLVQDGYTF.